This T cell receptor (beta chain) stems from a study of cytomegalovirus exposure and HLA in healthy donors. The PCR made use of 60 Vbeta and 13 Jbeta primers. Profiled with immunoSEQ multiplex PCR; TCRdb holds only in-frame clones, not every one. The repertoire table contains about 78,000 clones. A remark on this clone: Its target is unknown.

Germline lookup yields CDR1 MGHRA and CDR2 YSYEKL. The V gene lost 3 bases and the J gene lost 7 bases, with 13 bases spanning the gap. The CDR3 spans 13 residues. Study-level points and caveats: Usually a TCR sequence was rare, but some public TCRs were found in many donors. In a later analysis, HLA-associated TCR beta chains were more clonally expanded than equally common others. There were 150 to 200 TCR beta chains listed as cytomegalovirus-associated.

The chain employs TRBV4-1 and TRBJ2-7; no clear D gene. The sample was PBMCs. The source of this sequence is a female donor in good health and CMV-seropositive. The CDR3 loop reads CASSQKNGWEQYF. CDR3 bases: TGCGCCAGCAGCCAGAAGAACGGGTGGGAGCAGTACTTC.